This TCR beta chain was sequenced for a study of tumor and adjacent non-tumor tissue in lung cancer. Regarding the study as a whole: Normal lung showed higher cumulative top 100 clone frequency than tumor.

This sample's RNA came from whole unsorted tissue. Details on this clonotype: Its target is unknown. At one end the junction does not follow the germline gene, possibly because of a read error.

Germline V gene lookup returns CDR1 DFQATT and CDR2 SNEGSKA (reference sequence). There are 16 residues in the CDR3. TCRbeta libraries were built with three rounds of nested PCR, modified from ARM-PCR. In TCRdb, the multiplex PCR reads were re-called with MiXCR into one record per CDR3 protein. The sample has 70,000 to 90,000 distinct CDR3 sequences, 80% to 85% seen once. The sample consisted of lung tumor tissue. The sequence was obtained from a woman between 50 and 59 years old with non-small cell lung cancer. The rearrangement joins TRBV20-1 to TRBJ2-5; 12 positions agree with TRBD2. The CDR3 region has the DNA TGCAGTACTAGGGATCTAGCGGGAGGGCCTGGGGAGACCCAATACTTC. Translated: CSTRDLAGGPGETQYF.